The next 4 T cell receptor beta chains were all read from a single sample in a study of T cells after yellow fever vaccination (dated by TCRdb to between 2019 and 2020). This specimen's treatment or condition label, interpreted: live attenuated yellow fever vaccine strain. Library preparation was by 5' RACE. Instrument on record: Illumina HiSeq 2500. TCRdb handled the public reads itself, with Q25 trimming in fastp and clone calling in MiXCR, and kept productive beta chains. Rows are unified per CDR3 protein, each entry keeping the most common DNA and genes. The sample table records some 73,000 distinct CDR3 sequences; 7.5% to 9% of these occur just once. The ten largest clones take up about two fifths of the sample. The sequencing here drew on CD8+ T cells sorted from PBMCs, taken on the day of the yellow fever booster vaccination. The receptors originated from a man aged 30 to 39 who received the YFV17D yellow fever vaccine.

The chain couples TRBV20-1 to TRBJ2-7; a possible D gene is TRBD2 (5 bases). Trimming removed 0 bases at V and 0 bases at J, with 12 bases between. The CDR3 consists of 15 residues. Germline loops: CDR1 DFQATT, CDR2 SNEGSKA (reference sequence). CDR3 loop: CSARDTAGYSYEQYF. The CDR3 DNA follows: TGCAGTGCTAGAGATACGGCGGGCTACTCCTACGAGCAGTACTTC.

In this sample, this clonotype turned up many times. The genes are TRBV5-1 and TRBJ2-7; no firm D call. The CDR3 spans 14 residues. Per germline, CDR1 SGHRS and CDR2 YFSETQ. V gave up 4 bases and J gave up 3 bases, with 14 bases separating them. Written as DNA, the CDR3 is TGCGCCAGCAGCCCCACGACTGGAAACTACGAGCAGTACTTC. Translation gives CASSPTTGNYEQYF.

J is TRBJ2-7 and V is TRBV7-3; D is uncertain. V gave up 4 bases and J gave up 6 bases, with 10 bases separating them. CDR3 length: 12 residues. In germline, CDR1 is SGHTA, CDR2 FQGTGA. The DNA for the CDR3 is TGTGCCAGCAGCTCCGACGGAGTCGAGCAGTACTTC. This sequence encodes CASSSDGVEQYF.

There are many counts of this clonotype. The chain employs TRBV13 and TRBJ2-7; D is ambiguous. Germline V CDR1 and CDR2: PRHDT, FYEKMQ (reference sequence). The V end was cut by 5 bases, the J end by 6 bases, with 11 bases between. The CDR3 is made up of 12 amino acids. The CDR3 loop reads CASSHDGSEQYF. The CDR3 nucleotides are TGTGCCAGCAGCCATGATGGTTCCGAGCAGTACTTC.